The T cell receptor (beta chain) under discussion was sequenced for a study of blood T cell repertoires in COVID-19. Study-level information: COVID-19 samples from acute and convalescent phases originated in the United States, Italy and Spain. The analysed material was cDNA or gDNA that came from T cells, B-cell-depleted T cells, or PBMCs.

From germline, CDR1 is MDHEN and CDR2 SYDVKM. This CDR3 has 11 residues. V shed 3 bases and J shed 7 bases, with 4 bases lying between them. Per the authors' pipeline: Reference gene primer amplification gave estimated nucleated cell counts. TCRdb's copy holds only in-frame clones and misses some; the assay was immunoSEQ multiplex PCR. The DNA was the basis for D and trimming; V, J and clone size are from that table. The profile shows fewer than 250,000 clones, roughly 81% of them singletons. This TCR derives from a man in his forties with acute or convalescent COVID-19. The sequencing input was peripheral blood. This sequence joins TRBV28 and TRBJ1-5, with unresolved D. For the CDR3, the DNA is TGTGCCAGCAGTTTGGAGCAGCCCCAGCATTTT. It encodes CASSLEQPQHF.